One and the same sample provided the 32 T cell receptor beta chains below, sequenced in a study of technical replicates of blood from several donors (dated by TCRdb to about 2017). Libraries were made using the immunoSEQ multiplex PCR assay. Here the immuneACCESS table is served through TCRdb, limited to in-frame sequences with V and J called. Missing clones are a known gap in these copies; in checked studies unresolved V genes cover under half, and the rest lacks a known reason. Across this sample there are 65,000 to 95,000 clones, with just under 95% seen only once. Approximately 0.41% of the sample is held by the ten biggest clonotypes. Material: T cells isolated from PBMCs. The origin of the receptors is a human donor in good health.

This clone showed up just once. The chain joins TRBV6-1 to TRBJ1-3; 7 bases agree with TRBD1. The CDR3 loop spans 13 amino acids. The junction had 2 bases not matched to a gene; V was cut back by 5 bases and J by 4 bases. Per germline, CDR1 MNHNS and CDR2 SASEGT. The CDR3 protein is CASSTGVGNTIYF. CDR3 DNA sequence: TGTGCCAGCAGTACAGGGGTCGGAAACACCATATATTTT.

The J gene is TRBJ1-1, the V gene TRBV15, with D perhaps matching TRBD1 (5 bases). From germline, CDR1 is LNHNV and CDR2 YYDKDF (reference sequence). V was trimmed by 1 base and J by 1 base, leaving 7 bases between them. The CDR3 spans 14 residues. CDR3 in amino acids: CATSRGQPNTEAFF. The CDR3 bases are TGTGCCACCAGCAGAGGACAGCCGAACACTGAAGCTTTCTTT.

V is TRBV6-6 and J is TRBJ1-2; maybe TRBD1 (5 bases). The CDR3 consists of 14 residues. Trimming stripped 5 bases from V and 8 bases from J, with 18 bases between. In germline, CDR1 is MNHNY, CDR2 SVGAGI (reference sequence). The CDR3 sequence: CASSLMVDSQGYTF. CDR3 sequence (DNA): TGTGCCAGCAGTCTCATGGTAGACAGCCAAGGCTACACCTTC.

The chain has TRBV2 and TRBJ2-7; 9 bases align to TRBD2. Per germline, CDR1 SNHLY and CDR2 FYNNEI. The CDR3 has 15 residues. The V gene end was trimmed by 3 bases and the J gene end by 6 bases; junction bases not matched to a gene: 9. This chain's CDR3 is CASSEIRNSGSEQYF. The CDR3 DNA reads TGTGCCAGCAGTGAGATTCGTAATAGCGGGAGCGAGCAGTACTTC.

CDR3 coding DNA: TGCGCCAGCAGCACAAGGGGGGGAGCTGAAGCTTTCTTT. Its translation is CASSTRGGAEAFF. The chain uses TRBV5-1 and TRBJ1-1, with TRBD1 as a possible D gene (6 bases). Germline V gene lookup returns CDR1 SGHRS and CDR2 YFSETQ. Trimming removed 4 bases at V and 6 bases at J, with 13 bases between. CDR3 size: 13 residues.

The sample holds one count of this clone. This chain joins TRBV18 and TRBJ2-7, with TRBD1 matching over 12 bases. Germline V gives CDR1 KGHSH, CDR2 LQKENI. J lost 5 bases, V lost 5 bases, and 7 bases had no gene match. This CDR3 is built from 15 residues. The CDR3 is CASSFSGTGGNEQYF. The CDR3, as DNA: TGTGCCAGCTCATTCTCCGGGACAGGGGGCAACGAGCAGTACTTC. The variable domain in full, with the rest retrieved from reference TRBV18 and TRBJ2-7, is NAGVMQNPRHLVRRRGQEARLRCSPMKGHSHVYWYRQLPEEGLKFMVYLQKENIIDESGMPKERFSAEFPKEGPSILRIQQVVRGDSAAYFCASSFSGTGGNEQYFGPGTRLTVT.

The CDR3 nucleotides read TGCGCCAGCAGCTTGGCCAGGGACAGTCCAACTGGGGCCAACGTCCTGACTTTC. Amino acids: CASSLARDSPTGANVLTF. The chain joins TRBV5-1 to TRBJ2-6, with 7 bases that match TRBD1. CDR3 length: 18 amino acids. The germline CDR1 and CDR2 sequences are SGHRS and YFSETQ. The ends lost 0 bases at V and 2 bases at J; junction bases unmatched: 8.

The CDR3 bases are TGTGCCGGAGGGGAGGTAGGTGAGCAGTTCTTC. Translated: CAGGEVGEQFF. This sequence joins TRBV28 and TRBJ2-1; D perhaps matches TRBD2 (6 bases). The CDR3 contains 11 residues. CDR1 and CDR2 from the germline V gene are MDHEN and SYDVKM. V gave up 11 bases and J gave up 9 bases, with 14 bases separating them.

J is TRBJ2-3 and V is TRBV6-4; maybe TRBD2 (6 bases). This CDR3 has 15 residues. Trimming left V 5 bases short and J 3 bases short, with 15 bases between. Germline V gene lookup returns CDR1 MRHNA and CDR2 SNTAGT. The chain's CDR3 is CASSLGRETTDTQYF. The CDR3 DNA sequence: TGTGCCAGCAGTCTCGGACGGGAGACAACAGATACGCAGTATTTT.

The V and J genes are TRBV28 and TRBJ1-4; possibly TRBD1 for D (5 bases). The V and J ends lost 5 bases and 0 bases respectively, with 13 bases between them. This CDR3 is built from 16 residues. Germline CDR1 MDHEN, CDR2 SYDVKM. The CDR3, as DNA: TGTGCCAGCAGTCCCGCCGGGGGGACAACTAATGAAAAACTGTTTTTT. It yields the protein CASSPAGGTTNEKLFF.

V usage is TRBV19 and J usage is TRBJ1-1, with a weak D call TRBD1 (6 bases). The CDR3 is made up of 14 amino acids. The germline gives CDR1 LNHDA, CDR2 SQIVND (reference sequence). V lost 4 bases and J lost 5, with 14 bases in between. Here the CDR3 reads CASSTASGVTEAFF. In DNA, the CDR3 is TGTGCCAGTAGTACAGCCTCAGGGGTAACTGAAGCTTTCTTT.

V usage is TRBV7-6 and J usage is TRBJ2-7; perhaps TRBD2 as D (6 bases). Trimming removed 1 base from V and 7 bases from J, with 17 bases in between. Germline loops: CDR1 SGHVS, CDR2 FNYEAQ. The CDR3 runs to 15 residues. CDR3 loop: CASSLEGTQSGEQYF. CDR3 nucleotide sequence: TGTGCCAGCAGCTTAGAAGGGACTCAAAGCGGGGAGCAGTACTTC.

The chain joins TRBV4-1 to TRBJ2-7; D unresolved. V shed 1 base and J shed 6 bases, with 16 bases lying between them. From germline, CDR1 is MGHRA and CDR2 YSYEKL. The CDR3 has 15 amino acids. CDR3 sequence reads: CASSQVSLRSSEQYF. CDR3 DNA sequence: TGCGCCAGCAGCCAAGTTTCCTTAAGAAGTAGCGAGCAGTACTTC.

The chain couples TRBV11-3 to TRBJ1-4; D remains unclear. Germline V gene lookup returns CDR1 SGHNT and CDR2 YENEEA. The CDR3 contains 14 residues. Between the trimmed V and J ends, which lost 1 base and 8 bases, there was a span of 11 bases. The CDR3, as DNA: TGTGCCAGCAGCTTAGTAGGCTTCGGGGAAAAACTGTTTTTT. Encoded protein: CASSLVGFGEKLFF. The whole variable domain, filled in from reference TRBV11-3 and TRBJ1-4, reads EAGVVQSPRYKIIEKKQPVAFWCNPISGHNTLYWYLQNLGQGPELLIRYENEEAVDDSQLPKDRFSAERLKGVDSTLKIQPAELGDSAVYLCASSLVGFGEKLFFGSGTQLSVL.

The chain carries TRBV21-1 and TRBJ2-7; TRBD1, the table's D call, was not compared with the DNA. TRBV21-1 has pseudogene status. The CDR3 contains 12 residues. CDR3 sequence: CASRDRAYEQYF. In DNA form, the CDR3 reads TGTGCCAGCCGGGACAGGGCCTACGAGCAGTACTTC.

The V and J genes are TRBV5-3 and TRBJ1-5, with D tentatively TRBD1 (5 bases). TRBV5-3 falls under the ORF class, with uncertain function. The CDR3 sequence is 14 residues long. V was trimmed by 6 bases and J by 5 bases, leaving 15 bases between them. The CDR3: CARTDQGYYQPQHF. The CDR3 coding sequence is TGTGCCAGAACTGATCAGGGCTACTATCAGCCCCAGCATTTT.

The genes are TRBV5-1 and TRBJ1-5; the D gene is possibly TRBD1 (6 bases). The CDR3 has 16 residues. Trimming removed 2 bases at V and 2 bases at J, with 14 bases between. Looked up from germline, CDR1 is SGHRS and CDR2 is YFSETQ. The CDR3 DNA reads as TGCGCCAGCAGCTTTGGGGGCGCCAACCGCAATCAGCCCCAGCATTTT. Protein: CASSFGGANRNQPQHF.

The chain carries TRBV30 and TRBJ1-1; 9 nucleotides agree with TRBD1. The V and J ends lost 2 bases and 5 bases, in that order; junction bases with no gene match: 6. Germline V lookup: CDR1 GTSNPN, CDR2 SVGIG (reference sequence). The CDR3 length is 14 residues. For the CDR3, the DNA is TGTGCCTGGAGTAATACAGGGGGCATTACTGAAGCTTTCTTT. It encodes CAWSNTGGITEAFF.

This clone was counted a few times. In DNA, the CDR3 is TGTGCCAGCAGTTTCGGGACAGAGGCTTTCTTT. Translation: CASSFGTEAFF. V gene TRBV27 combines with J gene TRBJ1-1; the match to TRBD1 covers 7 bases. There are 11 residues in the CDR3. After removal of 3 bases from V and 11 bases from J, the junction contained 3 bases not matched to a gene. Germline CDR1 is MNHEY and CDR2 is SMNVEV (reference sequence).

This clone has just one count. This chain joins TRBV9 and TRBJ1-1; D call uncertain. V was cut by 3 bases and J by 3 bases, with 18 bases left in between. This CDR3 is built from 16 residues. Germline V gives CDR1 SGDLS, CDR2 YYNGEE. The chain's CDR3 is CASSESLREAHTEAFF. The CDR3 DNA sequence: TGTGCCAGCAGCGAATCCCTTAGGGAGGCTCACACTGAAGCTTTCTTT.

V is TRBV14 and J is TRBJ1-2, with 7 bases identical to TRBD1. CDR1 SGHDN and CDR2 FVKESK come from the germline V gene. The CDR3 runs 15 residues. V dropped 3 bases and J dropped 2; count of bases not matched to a gene: 6. The CDR3 sequence: CASSQTGRLNYGYTF. The CDR3 DNA reads TGTGCCAGCAGCCAGACAGGGAGACTAAACTATGGCTACACCTTC.

The chain carries TRBV2 and TRBJ2-3; 14 nucleotides match TRBD2. J lost 3 bases, V lost 7 bases, and 3 bases had no gene match. The CDR3 spans 15 residues. From germline, CDR1 is SNHLY and CDR2 FYNNEI. The CDR3 is CASIRLAGGTDTQYF. CDR3 DNA sequence: TGTGCCAGCATTAGACTAGCGGGAGGGACAGATACGCAGTATTTT.

The chain is built from TRBV15 and TRBJ1-5; D remains ambiguous. The CDR3 loop spans 14 amino acids. V lost 1 base to trimming and J lost 5 bases, with 9 bases between them. Germline CDR1 LNHNV, CDR2 YYDKDF (reference sequence). Here the CDR3 reads CATSRVGVDQPQHF. In DNA form, the CDR3 reads TGTGCCACCAGCAGAGTCGGGGTGGATCAGCCCCAGCATTTT.

V usage is TRBV9 and J usage is TRBJ2-1, with D perhaps matching TRBD2 (5 bases). The length of the CDR3 is 15 residues. The germline gives CDR1 SGDLS, CDR2 YYNGEE. Trimming removed 4 bases from V and 0 bases from J, with 11 bases in between. CDR3 nucleotide sequence: TGTGCCAGCAGCCAAAGCGGTTCCTCCTACAATGAGCAGTTCTTC. Its translation is CASSQSGSSYNEQFF.

J is TRBJ1-1 and V is TRBV7-2; the D is unclear. Trimming took 5 bases from V and 6 from J, leaving 13 bases between them. Germline assignment: CDR1 SGHTA and CDR2 FQGNSA. The CDR3 is 13 residues long. The CDR3 nucleotides read TGTGCCAGCAGCCTTAATTCTGGAGCTGAAGCTTTCTTT. Its protein is CASSLNSGAEAFF.

This sequence joins TRBV30 and TRBJ2-5, with D maybe TRBD2 (6 bases). Germline V gene lookup returns CDR1 GTSNPN and CDR2 SVGIG (reference sequence). CDR3 size: 12 residues. The V end was cut by 1 base, the J end by 4 bases, with 7 bases between. This chain's CDR3 is CAWSAGGETQYF. The DNA of the CDR3 is TGTGCCTGGAGTGCCGGGGGAGAGACCCAGTACTTC.

The chain links TRBV2 to TRBJ2-3; tentative D call: TRBD1 (5 bases). Per the germline V gene, CDR1 is SNHLY and CDR2 is FYNNEI. The CDR3 contains 14 residues. V was shortened by 4 bases and J by 2 bases, with 10 bases between the two germline ends. The CDR3 region has the DNA TGTGCCAGCAGTGCAAGGACATCCACAGATACGCAGTATTTT. Protein sequence: CASSARTSTDTQYF.

This chain connects TRBV5-4 to TRBJ1-1; no clear D gene. With 1 base removed from V and 1 base from J, the gap between germline ends came to 5 bases. Per germline, CDR1 SGHNT and CDR2 YYREEE (reference sequence). The CDR3 loop spans 13 amino acids. The CDR3 coding sequence is TGTGCCAGCAGCTTGAGTAGGAACACTGAAGCTTTCTTT. Protein sequence: CASSLSRNTEAFF.

The rearrangement uses TRBV7-9 and TRBJ1-3; D possibly corresponds to TRBD1 (5 bases). The CDR3 is 13 amino acids. CDR1 and CDR2 (germline): SEHNR, FQNEAQ (reference sequence). The V end was cut by 7 bases, the J end by 8 bases, with 15 bases between. The CDR3: CASIIQALDTIYF. CDR3 sequence (DNA): TGTGCCAGCATCATACAGGCTTTGGACACCATATATTTT.

The chain joins TRBV7-6 to TRBJ2-7; the match to TRBD2 covers 11 bases. The length of the CDR3 is 14 residues. The germline V gene encodes CDR1 SGHVS and CDR2 FNYEAQ. V lost 7 bases and J lost 4; bases outside the gene matches: 6. The CDR3 DNA reads TGTGCCAGCACCGCGGGACTAGCGGCGTACGAGCAGTACTTC. Its translation is CASTAGLAAYEQYF.

This clone came up once. The rearrangement joins TRBV6-5 to TRBJ1-4, with 7 bases matching TRBD1. From germline, CDR1 is MNHEY and CDR2 SVGAGI. Unmatched junction bases numbered 6, after V lost 8 bases and J lost 0 bases. This CDR3 has 15 amino acids. The CDR3 loop is CASGRQGATNEKLFF. The DNA of the CDR3 is TGTGCCAGCGGAAGACAGGGTGCAACTAATGAAAAACTGTTTTTT.

The rearrangement uses TRBV11-2 and TRBJ2-7; 9 bases fit TRBD1. This CDR3 comprises 17 residues. CDR1 is SGHAT and CDR2 is FQNNGV in the germline V gene. Losses at the gene ends were 4 bases for V and 6 bases for J; bases not matched to a gene: 16. In DNA, the CDR3 is TGTGCCAGCAGCTCTACCTCAGGGACAGGGATCAGAGGCGAGCAGTACTTC. Its translation is CASSSTSGTGIRGEQYF.